This entry lists 14 T cell receptor beta chains sequenced from one sample in a study of blood T cell repertoires in COVID-19. The table came from immunoSEQ multiplex PCR; TCRdb's copy has only in-frame clones and leaves some out. The table has hundreds of thousands of clones, about 85% seen once. Sequenced input: PBMCs or T cells enriched from blood (not recorded which). The receptors originated from a woman aged 45-60 years who had recovered from COVID-19.

This rearrangement joins TRBV5-5 to TRBJ2-3; TRBD2 matches at 8 bases. The V gene's germline CDR1 is SGHKS and CDR2 YYEKEE (reference sequence). The CDR3 is 15 amino acids. The V gene end was trimmed by 2 bases and the J gene end by 5 bases; junction bases not matched to a gene: 7. The CDR3 here is CASSFLGRAQDTQYF. CDR3 DNA: TGTGCCAGCAGCTTTCTCGGGAGGGCCCAAGATACGCAGTATTTT. The full variable domain, its missing parts supplied by reference TRBV5-5 and TRBJ2-3, is DAGVTQSPTHLIKTRGQQVTLRCSPISGHKSVSWYQQVLGQGPQFIFQYYEKEERGRGNFPDRFSARQFPNYSSELNVNALLLGDSALYLCASSFLGRAQDTQYFGPGTRLTVL.

The V gene is TRBV6-5, the J gene TRBJ2-7, with a weak D call TRBD1 (6 bases). There are 15 residues in the CDR3. Germline-derived CDR1 and CDR2 are MNHEY and SVGAGI. V lost 2 bases to trimming and J lost 2 bases, with 13 bases between them. The CDR3 is CASSYGTQATYEQYF. The CDR3 DNA follows: TGTGCCAGCAGTTACGGGACACAAGCCACCTACGAGCAGTACTTC.

The chain employs TRBV7-3 and TRBJ1-2; 7 bases line up with TRBD1. V dropped 5 bases and J dropped 10; count of bases not matched to a gene: 19. Germline V gene lookup returns CDR1 SGHTA and CDR2 FQGTGA. The CDR3 runs to 16 residues. CDR3 in DNA: TGTGCCAGCAGCCAATTCCACACACCGGGACAGAGTTACTACACCTTC. This translates into CASSQFHTPGQSYYTF.

The CDR3 DNA reads as TGTGCCAGCTCACCGCAGACAGGGCATCAGCCCCAGCATTTT. Encoded protein: CASSPQTGHQPQHF. The J gene is TRBJ1-5, the V gene TRBV18; 7 bases are a match to TRBD1. The CDR3 is made up of 14 amino acids. J was trimmed by 5 bases and V by 3 bases; bases with no gene match: 4. Germline V gives CDR1 KGHSH, CDR2 LQKENI.

V usage is TRBV29-1 and J usage is TRBJ2-7, with TRBD2 identical over 8 bases. This CDR3 has 15 residues. Germline values: CDR1 SQVTM, CDR2 ANQGSEA. Trimming took 4 bases from V and 0 from J; bases not matched to a gene: 8. The CDR3 spells CSVGRSSGNSYEQYF. Here the CDR3 DNA reads TGCAGCGTTGGACGTAGTAGCGGGAACTCCTACGAGCAGTACTTC.

The J gene is TRBJ2-7, the V gene TRBV5-1, with 8 bases that match TRBD2. Trimming removed 0 bases from V and 3 bases from J; junction bases left unmatched: 5. CDR1 SGHRS and CDR2 YFSETQ come from the germline V gene. The CDR3 has 15 amino acids. The CDR3 DNA follows: TGCGCCAGCAGCTTGGATCTAGCGGGTGACTACGAGCAGTACTTC. Encoded protein: CASSLDLAGDYEQYF.

The gene calls are TRBV30 and TRBJ2-2, with TRBD2 matching over 10 bases. The junction had 11 bases not matched to a gene; V was cut back by 7 bases and J by 6 bases. Germline values: CDR1 GTSNPN, CDR2 SVGIG (reference sequence). This CDR3 has 15 amino acids. In DNA, the CDR3 is TGTGCCTTGAAGGGAAGCGGGAGGGCCCCCGGGGAGCTGTTTTTT. Translated, it gives CALKGSGRAPGELFF.

This clone was observed once. The rearrangement joins TRBV5-1 to TRBJ1-5, with D hard to call. The CDR3 loop spans 14 amino acids. V was shortened by 2 bases and J by 7 bases, with 13 bases between the two germline ends. Germline values: CDR1 SGHRS, CDR2 YFSETQ. CDR3 in DNA: TGCGCCAGCAGCTTCGGGGAGGTGGGCCAGCCCCAGCATTTT. Its translation: CASSFGEVGQPQHF.

The V and J genes are TRBV24-1 and TRBJ2-5; TRBD2 might be the D (6 bases). The germline gives CDR1 KGHDR, CDR2 SFDVKD. The V and J ends lost 7 bases and 2 bases respectively, with 16 bases between them. This CDR3 is 15 amino acids long. The CDR3 DNA follows: TGTGCCACCAGCGTAATTAGCGGAAAGCAAGAGACCCAGTACTTC. Amino acid sequence: CATSVISGKQETQYF.

V usage is TRBV2 and J usage is TRBJ2-7; 8 bases line up with TRBD2. V dropped 4 bases and J dropped 6; count of bases not matched to a gene: 8. This CDR3 has 14 residues. CDR1 and CDR2 from the germline V gene are SNHLY and FYNNEI. The CDR3 sequence: CASSVGTRTGEQYF. The CDR3 DNA is TGTGCCAGCAGTGTGGGGACTAGAACGGGCGAGCAGTACTTC.

V and J are TRBV6-1 and TRBJ2-7; D might be TRBD1 (6 bases). Trimming cost V 4 bases and J 3 bases, with 19 bases left between them. This CDR3 comprises 16 residues. Germline CDR1 is MNHNS and CDR2 is SASEGT. This chain's CDR3 is CASSAIPGQGIYEQYF. In DNA, the CDR3 is TGTGCCAGCAGTGCGATACCGGGACAAGGGATCTACGAGCAGTACTTC.

The genes are TRBV30 and TRBJ1-4, with D perhaps matching TRBD1 (5 bases). Germline V gene sequence: CDR1 GTSNPN, CDR2 SVGIG (reference sequence). The CDR3 extends over 15 amino acids. Trimming took 0 bases from V and 7 from J, leaving 15 bases between them. CDR3 DNA: TGTGCCTGGAGTGTGGCTGGGGCTAAGGGTGAAAAACTGTTTTTT. This encodes CAWSVAGAKGEKLFF.

The chain recombines TRBV4-3 with TRBJ1-1, with D unclear. Trimming stripped 3 bases from V and 4 bases from J, with 9 bases between. Germline values: CDR1 LGHNA, CDR2 YSLEER. The CDR3 sequence is 13 residues long. The CDR3 coding sequence is TGCGCCAGCAGCCAGGCGGAAGGCACTGAAGCTTTCTTT. This sequence encodes CASSQAEGTEAFF.

The V gene is TRBV5-1, the J gene TRBJ2-3, with a tentative D call TRBD1 (5 bases). Between the trimmed V and J ends, which lost 2 bases and 0 bases, there was a span of 10 bases. The V gene's germline CDR1 is SGHRS and CDR2 YFSETQ. This CDR3 contains 15 residues. The CDR3 DNA reads TGCGCCAGCAGCTTCGACAGCTCTAGCACAGATACGCAGTATTTT. This encodes CASSFDSSSTDTQYF.